This entry lists 20 T cell receptor beta chains sequenced from one sample in a study of radiation and T cells in renal cell carcinoma. The method was immunoSEQ multiplex PCR; TCRdb's version includes in-frame clones alone and lacks a portion of them. The table shows about 7,900 clones, with 65% occurring only once. Treatment meaning: treatment-naive control, cytoreductive nephrectomy. The source was tumor tissue, collected from a patient whose treatment was nephrectomy without radiotherapy. These receptors came from a woman aged 70-85 years with renal cell carcinoma.

This chain links TRBV15 with TRBJ1-5; no definite D call. Germline V gene lookup returns CDR1 LNHNV and CDR2 YYDKDF (reference sequence). V was trimmed by 3 bases and J by 2 bases, leaving 14 bases between them. CDR3 length: 16 residues. In DNA form, the CDR3 reads TGTGCCACCAGCAGCGAAAGGGAATTCGGCAATCAGCCCCAGCATTTT. Translated: CATSSEREFGNQPQHF.

V is TRBV20-1 and J is TRBJ1-2; no clear D. CDR1 is DFQATT and CDR2 is SNEGSKA in the germline V gene (reference sequence). V gave up 1 base and J gave up 7 bases, with 7 bases separating them. The CDR3 covers 11 residues. CDR3 sequence (DNA): TGCAGTGCTAGAGTTAGATTTGGCTACACCTTC. Protein sequence: CSARVRFGYTF.

This rearrangement joins TRBV5-8 to TRBJ2-4; D tentatively fits TRBD1 or TRBD2 (5 bases each). Per germline, CDR1 SGHTS and CDR2 YDEGEE. The ends were cut back, 1 base at V and 0 bases at J, with 11 bases in the middle. There are 16 residues in the CDR3. CDR3 in amino acids: CASSLKGTLAKNIQYF. The CDR3 nucleotides read TGTGCCAGCAGCTTGAAGGGGACCCTAGCCAAAAACATTCAGTACTTC.

This clone was detected once. The chain is built from TRBV19 and TRBJ1-6; 7 bases are shared with TRBD1. CDR1 is LNHDA and CDR2 is SQIVND in the germline V gene (reference sequence). V shed 5 bases and J 7 bases; nucleotides not matched to a gene: 5. This CDR3 has 14 residues. The CDR3 DNA sequence: TGTGCCAGTAGTCGACAGGGAGGGAATTCACCCCTCCACTTT. This codes for CASSRQGGNSPLHF.

This clone was found a few times. The rearrangement uses TRBV6-5 and TRBJ1-1; possibly TRBD1 for D (6 bases). V lost 5 bases and J 5 bases, leaving 12 bases between the germline ends. Germline CDR1 is MNHEY and CDR2 is SVGAGI. This CDR3 has 13 residues. The CDR3 nucleotides are TGTGCCAGCAGTCCAACAGGGAAAACTGAAGCTTTCTTT. This gives the protein CASSPTGKTEAFF.

The CDR3 DNA sequence: TGTGCCACCAGCAGGGGACAGGGACGGCAAGAGACCCAGTACTTC. Its protein product is CATSRGQGRQETQYF. The rearrangement joins TRBV15 to TRBJ2-5; 9 positions match TRBD1. V trimming: 3 bases; J trimming: 2 bases; junction bases outside the gene matches: 4. This CDR3 is built from 15 residues. CDR1 is LNHNV, CDR2 YYDKDF, per germline (reference sequence).

The CDR3 is CASSQLVGECGNQPQHF. CDR3 DNA: TGCGCCAGCAGTCAATTAGTAGGGGAATGTGGCAATCAGCCCCAGCATTTT. This chain joins TRBV23-1 and TRBJ1-5, with D perhaps TRBD1 (5 bases). TRBV23-1 is an ORF, with its function uncertain. Trimming removed 1 base from V and 2 bases from J, with 15 bases in between. The CDR3 covers 17 residues.

V is TRBV4-1 and J is TRBJ2-4; 8 nucleotides agree with TRBD1. Germline CDR1 and CDR2: MGHRA and YSYEKL. There are 18 residues in the CDR3. The V and J ends lost 3 bases and 0 bases, in that order; junction bases with no gene match: 10. The CDR3: CASSHPETGAEAKNIQYF. CDR3 coding DNA: TGCGCCAGCAGCCACCCTGAGACAGGGGCTGAAGCCAAAAACATTCAGTACTTC.

The genes are TRBV6-6 and TRBJ2-7; D might be TRBD2 (5 bases). Germline V gives CDR1 MNHNY, CDR2 SVGAGI (reference sequence). The CDR3 has 11 amino acids. V lost 5 bases to trimming and J lost 6 bases, with 8 bases between them. The CDR3 sequence is CASSTRSEQYF. CDR3 in DNA: TGTGCCAGCAGTACTAGATCCGAGCAGTACTTC.

J is TRBJ2-3 and V is TRBV18; the D is unclear. Germline V gene sequence: CDR1 KGHSH, CDR2 LQKENI. This CDR3 is 13 amino acids long. V lost 1 base and J 2 bases, leaving 4 bases between the germline ends. CDR3 sequence: CASSPQDTDTQYF. CDR3 nucleotide sequence: TGTGCCAGCTCACCACAGGACACAGATACGCAGTATTTT.

The V and J genes are TRBV6-1 and TRBJ2-4; weak D call: TRBD2 (6 bases). The CDR3 sequence is 11 residues long. Germline lookup yields CDR1 MNHNS and CDR2 SASEGT. The V and J ends lost 3 bases and 12 bases respectively, with 9 bases between them. The CDR3 sequence: CASSEEGAQYF. CDR3 sequence (DNA): TGTGCCAGCAGTGAGGAGGGTGCTCAGTACTTC.

The chain links TRBV11-1 to TRBJ1-1; D possibly corresponds to TRBD1 (6 bases). This CDR3 region has 13 residues. The germline CDR1 and CDR2 sequences are SGHAT and FQDESV (reference sequence). V lost 6 bases to trimming and J lost 5 bases, with 13 bases between them. The CDR3: CASSPDRRTEAFF. The CDR3 region has the DNA TGTGCCAGCAGTCCCGACAGGAGGACTGAAGCTTTCTTT.

J is TRBJ2-1 and V is TRBV5-1; TRBD2 is a possible D gene (6 bases). The CDR3 runs 13 residues. Germline V CDR1 and CDR2: SGHRS, YFSETQ. V dropped 4 bases and J dropped 9 bases, with 14 bases sitting between them. In DNA, the CDR3 is TGCGCCAGCAGCCGAGGGACTGGTGGTGAGCAGTTCTTC. Amino acids: CASSRGTGGEQFF.

In this sample, this clone is hyperexpanded. The V and J genes are TRBV5-6 and TRBJ2-5; D remains ambiguous. The germline CDR1 and CDR2 sequences are SGHDT and YYEEEE. V was clipped by 0 bases and J by 1 base, with 1 base between them. The CDR3 has 12 residues. The CDR3 spells CASSLVQETQYF. DNA of the CDR3: TGTGCCAGCAGCTTGGTCCAAGAGACCCAGTACTTC.

This clone appeared a few times. The chain links TRBV6-1 to TRBJ1-1; D not resolved. CDR3 length equals 13 residues. Trimming cost V 6 bases and J 1 base, with 9 bases left between them. Per germline, CDR1 MNHNS and CDR2 SASEGT. CDR3 in amino acids: CASRHIWNTEAFF. The CDR3 DNA is TGTGCCAGCAGACATATTTGGAACACTGAAGCTTTCTTT.

This rearrangement joins TRBV4-3 to TRBJ1-1, with unresolved D. V lost 0 bases and J 1 base, leaving 6 bases between the germline ends. The germline gives CDR1 LGHNA, CDR2 YSLEER. The CDR3 is made up of 14 amino acids. In DNA, the CDR3 is TGCGCCAGCAGCCAAGACTGGGGGAACACTGAAGCTTTCTTT. It yields the protein CASSQDWGNTEAFF.

The chain employs TRBV5-1 and TRBJ2-1; D tentatively reads TRBD1 or TRBD2 (5 bases each). CDR1 is SGHRS, CDR2 YFSETQ, per germline. V was cut by 2 bases and J by 15 bases, with 12 bases left in between. There are 11 residues in the CDR3. The CDR3 protein is CASSFGAVWFF. CDR3 bases: TGCGCCAGCAGCTTCGGGGCCGTCTGGTTCTTC. Based on the CDR3 plus reference TRBV5-1 and TRBJ2-1, the full variable domain is KAGVTQTPRYLIKTRGQQVTLSCSPISGHRSVSWYQQTPGQGLQFLFEYFSETQRNKGNFPGRFSGRQFSNSRSEMNVSTLELGDSALYLCASSFGAVWFFGPGTRLTVL.

The genes are TRBV5-1 and TRBJ2-1; TRBD2 aligns across 9 bases. The V segment lost 0 bases and the J segment 10 bases; nucleotides outside the gene matches: 8. Germline CDR1 and CDR2: SGHRS and YFSETQ. The CDR3 totals 15 residues. In DNA form, the CDR3 reads TGCGCCAGCAGCTTGGTTGGGACTAGCAGCCCCGAGCAGTTCTTC. It translates to CASSLVGTSSPEQFF.

The chain couples TRBV15 to TRBJ1-2, with 9 bases that match TRBD1. The CDR3 is 15 amino acids. CDR1 is LNHNV and CDR2 is YYDKDF in the germline V gene (reference sequence). J was trimmed by 4 bases and V by 3 bases; bases with no gene match: 6. CDR3 sequence reads: CATSRGGQGPYGYTF. The CDR3 bases are TGTGCCACCAGCAGGGGGGGACAGGGACCCTATGGCTACACCTTC.

In this sample, this clone turned up a few times. A junction end diverges from the germline sequence, so it may reflect a read error. The chain employs TRBV6-5 and TRBJ2-7; D assignment may be TRBD1 or TRBD2 (6 bases each). Germline CDR1 reads MNHEY; CDR2 reads SVGAGI. CDR3 length: 13 residues. CDR3 nucleotide sequence: TGTGCCAGCAGTAGGGACCCGGGGGCAGGGAACTCCTTC. Protein: CASSRDPGAGNSF.